These 8 T cell receptor beta chains originate from one sample sequenced in a study of Ad26.COV2.S vaccination and SARS-CoV-2 variants. Treatment defined: about 20 received Ad26.COV2.S at low or high dose, single or two shots; 5 received placebo; per-sample allocation not given. Following the first vaccine or placebo injection, samples were taken on day 63. Produced via immunoSEQ multiplex PCR; TCRdb's table is partial and in-frame only. The table lists roughly 680,000 clones, roughly 90% of them singletons. The source material was peripheral blood, sampled in a trial of Ad26.COV2.S vaccine versus placebo. All receptors come from a person aged 18-65 years who received the Ad26.COV2.S COVID-19 vaccine or a placebo.

The genes are TRBV5-1 and TRBJ2-7; 15 bases align to TRBD2. CDR3 length: 15 amino acids. CDR1 and CDR2 from the germline V gene are SGHRS and YFSETQ. With 4 bases clipped from V and 7 bases from J, the junction kept 6 bases outside the gene matches. The CDR3 spells CASSAGLAGGGEQYF. The DNA for the CDR3 is TGCGCCAGCAGCGCGGGACTAGCGGGGGGAGGGGAGCAGTACTTC. Using reference TRBV5-1 and TRBJ2-7 for the parts outside the CDR3, the full variable domain is KAGVTQTPRYLIKTRGQQVTLSCSPISGHRSVSWYQQTPGQGLQFLFEYFSETQRNKGNFPGRFSGRQFSNSRSEMNVSTLELGDSALYLCASSAGLAGGGEQYFGPGTRLTVT.

The V call is TRBV15, the J call TRBJ2-5, with TRBD1 matching 7 bases. Germline V lookup: CDR1 LNHNV, CDR2 YYDKDF (reference sequence). The ends lost 3 bases at V and 5 bases at J; junction bases unmatched: 15. The CDR3 covers 17 residues. The CDR3 here is CATSRGAFLQGKETQYF. As DNA, the CDR3 is TGTGCCACCAGCAGGGGGGCCTTTTTACAGGGGAAGGAGACCCAGTACTTC.

V is TRBV4-1 and J is TRBJ1-2; 10 bases are shared with TRBD1. Germline V gives CDR1 MGHRA, CDR2 YSYEKL. V was pared by 2 bases and J by 4 bases, with 4 bases of the junction left unmatched. The CDR3 extends over 15 amino acids. The CDR3 loop is CASSQKTGGGYGYTF. Here the CDR3 DNA reads TGCGCCAGCAGCCAAAAGACAGGGGGCGGCTATGGCTACACCTTC.

J is TRBJ2-2 and V is TRBV10-1, with D tentatively TRBD1 (5 bases). V was cut by 4 bases and J by 0 bases, with 12 bases left in between. The CDR3 runs to 16 residues. Germline V gene lookup returns CDR1 WNHNN and CDR2 SYGVQD (reference sequence). CDR3 coding DNA: TGCGCCAGCAGTGTCGATTGGGGCGCGAACACCGGGGAGCTGTTTTTT. This encodes CASSVDWGANTGELFF.

The chain joins TRBV6-2 or TRBV6-3 to TRBJ1-1; D gene uncertain. V was pared by 5 bases and J by 0 bases, with 16 bases between. CDR1 MNHEY and CDR2 SVGEGT come from the germline V gene. The CDR3 is 16 amino acids. The CDR3 nucleotides read TGTGCCAGCAGTCCGACCCGTGGGTTTTTGAACACTGAAGCTTTCTTT. Encoded protein: CASSPTRGFLNTEAFF.

The chain links TRBV5-6 to TRBJ2-7; D unclear. The CDR3 covers 14 residues. V shed 3 bases and J shed 4 bases, with 14 bases lying between them. Germline CDR1 SGHDT, CDR2 YYEEEE. The CDR3 DNA is TGTGCCAGCAGCTCGGACGGCAGAGTATACGAGCAGTACTTC. It encodes CASSSDGRVYEQYF.

V usage is TRBV9 and J usage is TRBJ2-1, with D possibly being TRBD2 (5 bases). The CDR3 is 12 amino acids. Looked up from germline, CDR1 is SGDLS and CDR2 is YYNGEE. The V gene lost 0 bases and the J gene lost 7 bases, with 5 bases spanning the gap. The CDR3 DNA reads TGTGCCAGCAGCGTAGGGGAGAATGAGCAGTTCTTC. Its protein is CASSVGENEQFF.

This rearrangement joins TRBV5-8 to TRBJ1-3; weak D call: TRBD1 (5 bases). Germline-derived CDR1 and CDR2 are SGHTS and YDEGEE. The CDR3 is 18 amino acids. Trimming removed 3 bases from V and 3 bases from J, with 22 bases in between. The CDR3 DNA reads as TGTGCCAGCAGCTCAGGGAGAAGCGGGCTCGTTGTTGGAAACACCATATATTTT. It translates to CASSSGRSGLVVGNTIYF.